Below, 8 T cell receptor beta chains from the same sample are listed, as sequenced in a study of CD8 T cells in ankylosing spondylitis. TCRdb used MiXCR to reprocess the 5' RACE reads, holding one entry per CDR3 protein. The sample yields approximately 140,000 distinct CDR3 sequences, approximately 48% seen once. Sequenced: synovial fluid, either unsorted or a sorted T cell fraction (not recorded which). The receptors originated from a male donor with ankylosing spondylitis.

The gene calls are TRBV21-1 and TRBJ2-7; the table's D gene call, TRBD2, was not cross checked with the DNA. TRBV21-1 is classified as a pseudogene. The CDR3 runs to 16 residues. This CDR3 is CASTLLRKGSSYEQYF. Written as DNA, the CDR3 is TGTGCCAGCACCCTCCTCCGCAAAGGCTCGTCCTACGAGCAGTACTTC.

This clonotype was recorded at least ten times. The chain has TRBV18 and TRBJ2-3; TRBD1 matches at 10 bases. CDR1 and CDR2 from the germline V gene are KGHSH and LQKENI. There are 17 residues in the CDR3. The V and J ends lost 4 bases and 0 bases, in that order; junction bases with no gene match: 7. DNA for the CDR3: TGTGCCAGCTCACTGACGGGACAGGGGACTAGCACAGATACGCAGTATTTT. Translation gives CASSLTGQGTSTDTQYF.

The CDR3 DNA sequence: TGTGCCAGCAGCTTTACTAGCGGGAGCCGGACCGGGGAGCTGTTTTTT. The encoded protein is CASSFTSGSRTGELFF. This chain uses TRBV7-9 with TRBJ2-2; 11 positions match TRBD2. The CDR3 has 16 amino acids. With 3 bases clipped from V and 5 bases from J, the junction kept 5 bases outside the gene matches. Germline CDR1 is SEHNR and CDR2 is FQNEAQ (reference sequence).

The chain is built from TRBV7-3 and TRBJ2-1; possible D gene TRBD2, 6 bases. Germline CDR1 reads SGHTA; CDR2 reads FQGTGA. V was clipped by 2 bases and J by 7 bases, with 12 bases between them. This CDR3 is built from 14 residues. The CDR3 sequence: CASSLPSEGNEQFF. The CDR3 DNA follows: TGTGCCAGCAGCTTACCTAGCGAGGGGAATGAGCAGTTCTTC.

CDR3 residues: CASTGTITDTQYF. CDR3 nucleotides: TGTGCCAGCACAGGGACTATTACAGATACGCAGTATTTT. The rearrangement uses TRBV28 and TRBJ2-3; 7 bases are shared with TRBD2. The V and J ends lost 7 bases and 3 bases, in that order; junction bases with no gene match: 4. The CDR3 totals 13 residues. Germline CDR1 reads MDHEN; CDR2 reads SYDVKM.

The V gene is TRBV10-3, the J gene TRBJ2-7, with TRBD1 identical over 7 bases. Germline assignment: CDR1 ENHRY and CDR2 SYGVKD. V shed 0 bases, J shed 6 bases, and the junction held 8 bases outside the gene matches. This CDR3 is built from 15 residues. CDR3 amino acids: CAISESGQPGVEQYF. CDR3 coding DNA: TGTGCCATCAGTGAGTCGGGACAGCCTGGGGTCGAGCAGTACTTC.

The genes are TRBV5-1 and TRBJ2-1; maybe TRBD2 (5 bases). Germline CDR1 is SGHRS and CDR2 is YFSETQ. CDR3 length equals 15 residues. Trimming stripped 3 bases from V and 7 bases from J, with 17 bases between. The DNA of the CDR3 is TGCGCCAGCAGCTCGACGGGAAGGGTTTGGAATGAGCAGTTCTTC. Its protein product is CASSSTGRVWNEQFF.

This clonotype was found a few times. The gene calls are TRBV27 and TRBJ2-7, with 8 positions matching TRBD1. This CDR3 has 17 residues. The trim removed 4 bases at V and 3 bases at J, leaving 14 bases unmatched. Germline lookup yields CDR1 MNHEY and CDR2 SMNVEV (reference sequence). The CDR3 nucleotides are TGTGCCAGCAGTTCTAATTGGGTATCAGACAGGGGCTACGAGCAGTACTTC. This sequence encodes CASSSNWVSDRGYEQYF.